The clone carrying this TCR beta chain was picked up a small number of times. Its specificity is not known. TCRdb's copy holds only in-frame clones and misses some; the assay was immunoSEQ multiplex PCR. This sample has approximately 210,000 clones, with about 95% found just once. The sample belongs to a study of T cell responses to AZD1222 COVID-19 vaccine. The study, taken as a whole, reports: Baseline serology detected seropositivity in only a handful of AZD1222 recipients.

V lost 0 bases and J 11 bases, leaving 9 bases between the germline ends. The CDR3 totals 12 residues. Looked up from germline, CDR1 is SGHDT and CDR2 is YYEEEE. This chain uses TRBV5-6 with TRBJ2-1; D gene uncertain. This TCR was sampled from an adult who received the MenACWY meningococcal vaccine as a control. Sequencing was performed on peripheral blood, taken 28 days after the second dose of the MenACWY control vaccine. The CDR3 nucleotides read TGTGCCAGCAGCTTGGGATCGGGCCAGCAGTTCTTC. As protein: CASSLGSGQQFF.